The 22 T cell receptor beta chains below come from one sample, sequenced in a study of T-cell reconstitution after alpha-beta-depleted transplantation in children. Unique molecular identifiers were incorporated during preparation of the TCRbeta library. TCRdb re-called the PCR reads through MiXCR, storing one row per CDR3 protein. Found here are fewer than 700,000 distinct CDR3 sequences, 20% to 25% of them singletons; the top ten hold roughly 14%. The sequenced sample was PBMCs, mostly from graft donor cells, obtained 360 days after TCRalphabeta/CD19-depleted stem cell transplant. The origin of the receptors is a boy in the first two years of life who had a stem cell transplant for acute myeloid leukemia, so the T cells may come from the graft donor.

In its sample, this clonotype was seen many times. The chain recombines TRBV28 with TRBJ2-1; the match to TRBD2 covers 14 bases. J gave up 8 bases and V 4 bases, and 7 bases lay outside the gene matches. The CDR3 is 16 residues long. Germline V lookup: CDR1 MDHEN, CDR2 SYDVKM. The chain's CDR3 is CASSSPTSGGVDEQFF. CDR3 sequence (DNA): TGTGCCAGCAGTTCCCCGACTAGCGGGGGGGTGGATGAGCAGTTCTTC.

The chain joins TRBV12-3 or TRBV12-4 to TRBJ2-1; D might be TRBD1 (6 bases). The CDR3 extends over 13 amino acids. V shed 7 bases and J shed 2 bases, with 9 bases lying between them. The CDR3 loop is CASTWGPYNEQFF. The CDR3 DNA follows: TGTGCCAGCACCTGGGGGCCCTACAATGAGCAGTTCTTC.

This clonotype showed up many times. The chain is built from TRBV12-3 or TRBV12-4 and TRBJ1-4; D not certain. V gave up 2 bases and J gave up 8 bases, with 9 bases separating them. The CDR3 is 13 residues long. CDR3 sequence: CASSLREAEKLFF. In DNA form, the CDR3 reads TGTGCCAGCAGTTTACGTGAGGCAGAAAAACTGTTTTTT.

The gene calls are TRBV7-6 and TRBJ2-5; perhaps TRBD1 as D (6 bases). Germline CDR1 reads SGHVS; CDR2 reads FNYEAQ. Trimming cost V 3 bases and J 3 bases, with 11 bases left between them. The CDR3 runs to 14 residues. The CDR3 here is CASSLMAGEETQYF. Written as DNA, the CDR3 is TGTGCCAGCAGCTTGATGGCAGGGGAAGAGACCCAGTACTTC.

This clonotype was counted between two and nine times. The V gene is TRBV29-1, the J gene TRBJ2-7, with TRBD1 matching over 9 bases. The germline V gene has CDR1 SQVTM and CDR2 ANQGSEA. The CDR3 consists of 14 residues. The V segment lost 5 bases and the J segment 5 bases; nucleotides outside the gene matches: 10. Here the CDR3 reads CSVYPRTGADEQYV. In DNA form, the CDR3 reads TGCAGCGTTTACCCCCGGACAGGGGCGGACGAGCAGTACGTC.

The rearrangement joins TRBV28 to TRBJ1-2; the D gene is possibly TRBD1 (6 bases). The CDR3 totals 16 residues. Trimming cost V 3 bases and J 6 bases, with 20 bases left between them. Germline V lookup: CDR1 MDHEN, CDR2 SYDVKM. The CDR3 DNA sequence: TGTGCCAGCAGTTTGGGTCCGGAGGGGGGGCCCGATGGCTACACCTTC. Encoded protein: CASSLGPEGGPDGYTF.

This clonotype was seen repeatedly, ten times or more. V is TRBV29-1 and J is TRBJ2-4; 8 nucleotides align to TRBD2. The CDR3 runs to 13 residues. Germline lookup yields CDR1 SQVTM and CDR2 ANQGSEA. Unmatched junction bases numbered 6, after V lost 6 bases and J lost 5 bases. Here the CDR3 reads CSVDDGGENIQYF. The CDR3 DNA reads TGCAGCGTCGACGACGGGGGGGAAAACATTCAGTACTTC.

This chain connects TRBV4-3 to TRBJ2-2, with 10 bases matching TRBD2. CDR3 length: 16 amino acids. In germline, CDR1 is LGHNA, CDR2 YSLEER. Unmatched junction bases numbered 9, after V lost 4 bases and J lost 7 bases. CDR3 nucleotide sequence: TGCGCCAGCAGCCCCGGGACTAGCGTTGATGACGGGGAGCTGTTTTTT. Translated: CASSPGTSVDDGELFF.

This clonotype was detected many times. The V call is TRBV12-3 or TRBV12-4, the J call TRBJ2-7, with 13 bases fitting TRBD2. The V gene end was trimmed by 5 bases and the J gene end by 5 bases; junction bases not matched to a gene: 9. This CDR3 comprises 16 residues. The chain's CDR3 is CASSPGLAGKFDEQYF. In DNA form, the CDR3 reads TGTGCCAGCAGTCCGGGACTAGCGGGGAAATTCGACGAGCAGTACTTC.

The CDR3 spells CASSWDRGQGNEQFF. The CDR3 DNA reads TGTGCCAGCAGCTGGGACAGGGGGCAGGGCAATGAGCAGTTCTTC. The chain links TRBV5-5 to TRBJ2-1; 12 bases are shared with TRBD1. Per germline, CDR1 SGHKS and CDR2 YYEKEE (reference sequence). Losses at the gene ends were 3 bases for V and 6 bases for J; bases not matched to a gene: 4. CDR3 length: 15 amino acids.

This clonotype occurred a few times. The gene calls are TRBV13 and TRBJ2-5; D might be TRBD2 (6 bases). The CDR3 has 16 amino acids. CDR1 is PRHDT, CDR2 FYEKMQ, per germline (reference sequence). V was clipped by 4 bases and J by 5 bases, with 20 bases between them. CDR3 protein: CASSYPRDFGGETQYF. CDR3 nucleotides: TGTGCCAGCAGCTACCCCCGGGACTTTGGGGGTGAGACCCAGTACTTC.

This chain connects TRBV6-2 or TRBV6-3 to TRBJ2-1, with 12 bases identical to TRBD2. CDR1 is MNHEY and CDR2 is SVGEGT in the germline V gene. The CDR3 is made up of 16 amino acids. Trimming cost V 6 bases and J 3 bases; bases outside gene matches: 6. The CDR3 region is CASSAVLAGGYNEQFF. CDR3 sequence (DNA): TGTGCCAGCAGCGCCGTACTAGCGGGGGGCTACAATGAGCAGTTCTTC.

The chain has TRBV18 and TRBJ2-3; D ambiguous. Germline CDR1 reads KGHSH; CDR2 reads LQKENI. The CDR3 loop spans 15 amino acids. Trimming pared 6 bases from V and 4 bases from J, leaving 17 bases between. The CDR3 nucleotides are TGTGCCAGCTCCCGAACAGTTCCTCAGGCAGATACGCAGTATTTT. Its protein product is CASSRTVPQADTQYF.

In this sample, this clonotype turned up many times. V and J are TRBV7-9 and TRBJ2-5; TRBD2 is a possible D gene (6 bases). Per germline, CDR1 SEHNR and CDR2 FQNEAQ (reference sequence). There are 13 residues in the CDR3. The V and J ends lost 3 bases and 5 bases respectively, with 10 bases between them. CDR3 residues: CASSLVAEETQYF. The DNA of the CDR3 is TGTGCCAGCAGCTTGGTAGCGGAGGAGACCCAGTACTTC.

This clonotype was recorded many times. The gene calls are TRBV6-5 and TRBJ2-5; D is possibly TRBD2 (5 bases). The CDR3 extends over 12 amino acids. Between the trimmed V and J ends, which lost 5 bases and 5 bases, there was a span of 9 bases. Germline CDR1 MNHEY, CDR2 SVGAGI. The DNA for the CDR3 is TGTGCCAGCAGTAATAAGCGGGAGACCCAGTACTTC. Translating gives CASSNKRETQYF.

This clonotype came up a few times. This rearrangement joins TRBV7-2 to TRBJ1-5; TRBD1 is a possible D gene (6 bases). The CDR3 spans 18 residues. Germline V gene sequence: CDR1 SGHTA, CDR2 FQGNSA. V shed 5 bases and J shed 0 bases, with 20 bases lying between them. The CDR3 loop is CASSPGGAGLYSNQPQHF. The CDR3 nucleotides read TGTGCCAGCAGCCCGGGGGGGGCAGGACTATATAGCAATCAGCCCCAGCATTTT. Full variable domain (rest looked up from reference TRBV7-2 and TRBJ1-5): GAGVSQSPSNKVTEKGKDVELRCDPISGHTALYWYRQSLGQGLEFLIYFQGNSAPDKSGLPSDRFSAERTGGSVSTLTIQRTQQEDSAVYLCASSPGGAGLYSNQPQHFGDGTRLSIL.

This clonotype occurred many times. The chain carries TRBV20-1 and TRBJ2-5; maybe TRBD1 (7 bases). The length of the CDR3 is 16 residues. The ends were cut back, 0 bases at V and 2 bases at J, with 16 bases in the middle. From germline, CDR1 is DFQATT and CDR2 SNEGSKA (reference sequence). The CDR3: CSARDRSTGRQETQYF. As DNA, the CDR3 is TGCAGTGCTAGAGATAGATCGACAGGGAGGCAAGAGACCCAGTACTTC.

The V gene is TRBV10-2, the J gene TRBJ2-5; D unclear. The CDR3 has 11 amino acids. Germline lookup yields CDR1 WSHSY and CDR2 SAAADI. The germline V and J ends were trimmed by 3 bases and 7 bases, with 6 bases remaining between them. The CDR3, as DNA: TGCGCCAGCAGTGAAGAAGGGACCCAGTACTTC. This codes for CASSEEGTQYF.

The V call is TRBV20-1, the J call TRBJ2-7, with 7 bases identical to TRBD1. Germline V gene data show CDR1 as DFQATT and CDR2 as SNEGSKA (reference sequence). The CDR3 has 13 amino acids. V was pared by 1 base and J by 1 base, with 1 base of the junction left unmatched. This CDR3 is CSARAGQSYEQYF. For the CDR3, the DNA is TGCAGTGCTAGAGCGGGACAGTCCTACGAGCAGTACTTC.

The chain uses TRBV12-3 or TRBV12-4 and TRBJ1-3; 7 nucleotides align to TRBD1. CDR3 length: 15 residues. Germline trimming cut 5 bases from V and 7 bases from J; bases unmatched to any gene: 11. The CDR3 DNA is TGTGCCAGCAGTGGGACAGCCATAACCAGGAACACCATATATTTT. This codes for CASSGTAITRNTIYF.

This clonotype was detected only a few times. The chain links TRBV29-1 to TRBJ1-1, with TRBD1 as a possible D gene (5 bases). V was trimmed by 1 base and J by 8 bases, leaving 14 bases between them. Per germline, CDR1 SQVTM and CDR2 ANQGSEA. The CDR3 is 13 residues long. The CDR3 here is CSVEGVLGVEAFF. CDR3 nucleotides: TGCAGCGTTGAAGGGGTCTTGGGGGTCGAAGCTTTCTTT.

This clonotype was detected many times. The rearrangement uses TRBV12-3 or TRBV12-4 and TRBJ2-3, with no clear D. V lost 1 base and J lost 5, with 22 bases in between. There are 18 residues in the CDR3. CDR3 DNA: TGTGCCAGCAGTTTAGTAATAGATGGTCGAAGGAGACAAGATACGCAGTATTTT. It codes for CASSLVIDGRRRQDTQYF.